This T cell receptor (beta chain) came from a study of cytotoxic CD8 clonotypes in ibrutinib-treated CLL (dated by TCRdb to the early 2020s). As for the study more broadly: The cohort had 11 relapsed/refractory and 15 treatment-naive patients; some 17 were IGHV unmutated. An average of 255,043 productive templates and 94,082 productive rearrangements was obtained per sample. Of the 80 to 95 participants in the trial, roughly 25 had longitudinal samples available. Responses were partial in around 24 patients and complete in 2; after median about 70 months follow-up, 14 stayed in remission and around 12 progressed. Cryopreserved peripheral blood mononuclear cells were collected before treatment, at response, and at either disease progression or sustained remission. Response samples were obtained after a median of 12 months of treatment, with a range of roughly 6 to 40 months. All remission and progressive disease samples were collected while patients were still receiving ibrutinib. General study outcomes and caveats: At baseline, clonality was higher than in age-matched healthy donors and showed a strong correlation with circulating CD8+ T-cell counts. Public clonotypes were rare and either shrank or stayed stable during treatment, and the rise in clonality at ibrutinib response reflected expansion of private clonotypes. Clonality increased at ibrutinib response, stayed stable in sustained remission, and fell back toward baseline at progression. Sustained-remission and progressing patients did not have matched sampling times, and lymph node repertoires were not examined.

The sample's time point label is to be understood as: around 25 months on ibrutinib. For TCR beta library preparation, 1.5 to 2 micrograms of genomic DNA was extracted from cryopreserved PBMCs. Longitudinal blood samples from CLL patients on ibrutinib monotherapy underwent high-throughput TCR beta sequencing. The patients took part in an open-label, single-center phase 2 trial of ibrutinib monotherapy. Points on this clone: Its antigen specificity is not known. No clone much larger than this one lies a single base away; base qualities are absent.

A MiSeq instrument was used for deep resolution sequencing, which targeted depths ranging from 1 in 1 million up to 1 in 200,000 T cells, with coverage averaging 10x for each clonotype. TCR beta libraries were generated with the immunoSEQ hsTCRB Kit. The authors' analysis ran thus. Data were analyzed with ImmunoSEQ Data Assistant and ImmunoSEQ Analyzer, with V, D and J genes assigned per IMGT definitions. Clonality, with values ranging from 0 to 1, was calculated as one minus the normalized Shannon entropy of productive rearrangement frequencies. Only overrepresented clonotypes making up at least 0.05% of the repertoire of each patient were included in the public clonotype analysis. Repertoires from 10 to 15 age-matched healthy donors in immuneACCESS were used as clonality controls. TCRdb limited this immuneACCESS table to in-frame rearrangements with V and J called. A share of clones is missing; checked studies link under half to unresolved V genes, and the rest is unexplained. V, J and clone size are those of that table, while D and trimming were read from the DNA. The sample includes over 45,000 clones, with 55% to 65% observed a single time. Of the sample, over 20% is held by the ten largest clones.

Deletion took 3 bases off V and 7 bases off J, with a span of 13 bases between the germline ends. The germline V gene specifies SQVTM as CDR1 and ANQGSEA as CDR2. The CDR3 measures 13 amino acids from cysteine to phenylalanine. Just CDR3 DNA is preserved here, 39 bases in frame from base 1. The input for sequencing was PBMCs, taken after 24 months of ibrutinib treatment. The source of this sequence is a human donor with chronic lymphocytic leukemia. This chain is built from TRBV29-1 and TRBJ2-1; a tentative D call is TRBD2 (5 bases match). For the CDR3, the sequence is CSVDDYRGNEQFF. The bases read TGCAGCGTTGACGACTACCGAGGGAATGAGCAGTTCTTC.